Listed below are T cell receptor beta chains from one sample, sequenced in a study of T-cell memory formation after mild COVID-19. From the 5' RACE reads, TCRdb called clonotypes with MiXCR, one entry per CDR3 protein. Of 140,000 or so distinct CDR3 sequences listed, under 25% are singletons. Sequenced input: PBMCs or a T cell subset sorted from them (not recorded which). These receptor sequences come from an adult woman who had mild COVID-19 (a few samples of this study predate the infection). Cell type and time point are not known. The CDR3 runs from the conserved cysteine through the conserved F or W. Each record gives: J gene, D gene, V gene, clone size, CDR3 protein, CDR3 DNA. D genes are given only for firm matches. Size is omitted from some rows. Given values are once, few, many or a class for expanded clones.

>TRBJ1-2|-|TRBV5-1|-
CASSLDQSFGYTF
TGCGCCAGCAGCTTGGATCAGTCCTTCGGCTACACCTTC
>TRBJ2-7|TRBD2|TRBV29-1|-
CSSGDSTGAGQQYF
TGCAGCTCTGGGGACTCCACCGGAGCGGGGCAGCAGTACTTC
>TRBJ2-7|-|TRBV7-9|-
CASSSPGRRGNYEQYF
TGTGCCAGCAGCTCTCCGGGACGCCGGGGAAACTACGAGCAGTACTTC
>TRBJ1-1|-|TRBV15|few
CATSRGSSEDTEAFF
TGTGCCACCAGCAGAGGTTCCTCCGAGGACACTGAAGCTTTCTTT
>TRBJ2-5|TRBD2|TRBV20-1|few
CSASLAGAETQYF
TGCAGTGCTAGCCTAGCGGGGGCGGAGACCCAGTACTTC
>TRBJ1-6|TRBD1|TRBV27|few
CASSSPTGVWGGSPLHF
TGTGCCAGCAGTTCCCCGACAGGGGTTTGGGGAGGTTCACCCCTCCACTTT
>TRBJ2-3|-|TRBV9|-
CASSVVGYATDTQYF
TGTGCCAGCAGCGTAGTCGGCTATGCCACAGATACGCAGTATTTT
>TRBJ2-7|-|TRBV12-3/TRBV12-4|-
CASRGGGTTYEQYF
TGTGCCAGCAGGGGCGGGGGCACGACCTACGAGCAGTACTTC
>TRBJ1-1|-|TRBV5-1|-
CASSLITGTEAFF
TGCGCCAGCAGCTTGATAACCGGCACTGAAGCTTTCTTT
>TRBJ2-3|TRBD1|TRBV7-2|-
CASSRDRGADTQYF
TGTGCCAGCTCCCGGGACAGGGGTGCAGATACGCAGTATTTT
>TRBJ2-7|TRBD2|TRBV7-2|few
CASSPGLTSSYEQYF
TGTGCCAGCAGCCCGGGACTAACGAGCTCCTACGAGCAGTACTTC
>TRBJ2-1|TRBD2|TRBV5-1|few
CASSFGWASGNNEQFF
TGCGCCAGCAGCTTCGGGTGGGCTAGCGGTAACAATGAGCAGTTCTTC
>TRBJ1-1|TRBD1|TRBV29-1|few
CSAQGQLMNTEAFF
TGCAGCGCCCAGGGACAGCTAATGAACACTGAAGCTTTCTTT
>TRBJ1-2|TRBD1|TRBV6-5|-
CASSYQQGSGYTF
TGTGCCAGCAGCTACCAACAGGGGTCTGGCTACACCTTC
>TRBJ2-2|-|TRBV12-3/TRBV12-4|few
CASSSRDSNTGELFF
TGTGCCAGCAGTTCCAGGGACTCGAACACCGGGGAGCTGTTTTTT
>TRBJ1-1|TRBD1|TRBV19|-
CASSIDPGGTEAFF
TGTGCCAGTAGTATAGATCCAGGGGGCACTGAAGCTTTCTTT
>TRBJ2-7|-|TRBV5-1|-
CASSLEQGTFYEQYF
TGCGCCAGCAGCTTGGAGCAGGGGACATTCTACGAGCAGTACTTC
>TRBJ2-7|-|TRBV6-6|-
CASRIRDGPYEQYF
TGTGCCAGCAGAATCCGGGACGGCCCCTACGAGCAGTACTTC
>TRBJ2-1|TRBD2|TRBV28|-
CASRRLAVEVF
TGTGCCAGCAGGCGACTAGCGGTGGAGGTCTTC
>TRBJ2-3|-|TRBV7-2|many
CASRLVQGRTDTQYF
TGTGCCAGCAGATTAGTCCAGGGAAGGACAGATACGCAGTATTTT
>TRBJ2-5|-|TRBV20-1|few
CSARGRGATGETQYF
TGCAGTGCTAGGGGTCGGGGGGCGACAGGAGAGACCCAGTACTTC
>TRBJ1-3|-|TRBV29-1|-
CSVEPSSGNTIYF
TGCAGCGTTGAACCGAGCTCTGGAAACACCATATATTTT
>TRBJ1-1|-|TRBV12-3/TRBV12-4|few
CASSWWTSAEAFF
TGTGCCAGCAGCTGGTGGACGTCCGCTGAAGCTTTCTTT
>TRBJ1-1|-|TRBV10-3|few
CAISESNFAFF
TGTGCCATCAGTGAGTCGAATTTCGCTTTCTTT
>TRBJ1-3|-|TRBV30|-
CAWSVYWGREDSGNTIYF
TGTGCCTGGAGTGTATATTGGGGGCGCGAGGACTCTGGAAACACCATATATTTT
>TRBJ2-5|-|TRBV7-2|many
CASSLNAGQETQYF
TGTGCCAGCAGCTTGAATGCAGGGCAAGAGACCCAGTACTTC
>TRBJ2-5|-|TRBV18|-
CASSPLPAELTQYF
TGTGCCAGCTCACCACTTCCCGCGGAGCTAACCCAGTACTTC
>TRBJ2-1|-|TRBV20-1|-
CSAQGPRVEFF
TGCAGTGCTCAGGGGCCCCGGGTGGAGTTCTTC
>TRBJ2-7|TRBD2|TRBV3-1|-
CASSFSGLAGNEQYF
TGTGCCAGCAGCTTCTCGGGACTAGCGGGAAACGAGCAGTACTTC
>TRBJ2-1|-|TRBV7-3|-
CASSARGLGGGEQFF
TGTGCCAGCAGTGCCCGGGGGCTTGGGGGAGGTGAGCAGTTCTTC
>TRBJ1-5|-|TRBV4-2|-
CASSQSWRGHQPQHF
TGTGCCAGCAGCCAAAGTTGGCGGGGTCATCAGCCCCAGCATTTT
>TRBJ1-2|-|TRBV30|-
CAWSGPGGVYGYTF
TGTGCCTGGAGTGGTCCGGGGGGAGTCTATGGCTACACCTTC
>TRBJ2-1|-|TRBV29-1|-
CSVEGGRKVSSYNEQFF
TGCAGCGTTGAAGGAGGGCGCAAAGTGAGCTCCTACAATGAGCAGTTCTTC
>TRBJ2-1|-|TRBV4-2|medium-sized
CASSNRDQRDNEQFF
TGTGCCAGCAGCAACCGGGACCAGAGGGACAATGAGCAGTTCTTC
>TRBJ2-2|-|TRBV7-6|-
CASSQIIEGGPGELFF
TGTGCCAGCAGCCAAATAATCGAGGGGGGCCCCGGGGAGCTGTTTTTT
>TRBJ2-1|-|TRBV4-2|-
CASSQDTGYSYNEQFF
TGTGCCAGCAGCCAAGATACGGGCTACTCATACAATGAGCAGTTCTTC
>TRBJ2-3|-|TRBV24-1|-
CATSDLPGTGTDTQYF
TGTGCCACCAGTGATTTGCCAGGAACCGGGACAGATACGCAGTATTTT
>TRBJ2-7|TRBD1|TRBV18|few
CASSPGTGDERRTYEQYF
TGTGCCAGCTCACCGGGGACAGGGGACGAGCGACGTACCTACGAGCAGTACTTC
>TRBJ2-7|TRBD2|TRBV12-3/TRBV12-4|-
CASSLGTSVYYEQYF
TGTGCCAGCAGCCTCGGGACTAGCGTTTACTACGAGCAGTACTTC
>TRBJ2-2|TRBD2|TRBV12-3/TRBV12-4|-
CASSPSGSTGELFF
TGTGCCAGCAGCCCTAGCGGGAGTACCGGGGAGCTGTTTTTT
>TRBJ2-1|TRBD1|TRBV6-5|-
CASSRTGASSYNEQFF
TGTGCCAGCAGCCGTACAGGGGCGAGCTCCTACAATGAGCAGTTCTTC
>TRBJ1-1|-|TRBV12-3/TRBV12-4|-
CASSLGQGGGRAEAFF
TGTGCCAGCAGTTTAGGGCAGGGCGGCGGTCGGGCTGAAGCTTTCTTT
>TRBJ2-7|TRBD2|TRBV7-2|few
CASSPTSVLGGQYF
TGTGCCAGCAGCCCGACTAGCGTGCTGGGGGGGCAGTACTTC
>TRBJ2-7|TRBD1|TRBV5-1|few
CASSLAGGFSYEQYF
TGCGCCAGCAGCTTGGCAGGGGGCTTCTCCTACGAGCAGTACTTC
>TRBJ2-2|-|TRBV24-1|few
CATSDEGRLNTGELFF
TGTGCCACCAGTGACGAAGGACGGTTGAACACCGGGGAGCTGTTTTTT
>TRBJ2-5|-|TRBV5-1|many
CASSLTTGEETQYF
TGCGCCAGCAGCTTGACCACGGGAGAAGAGACCCAGTACTTC
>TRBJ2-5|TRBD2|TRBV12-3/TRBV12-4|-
CASSPTSGGTPQYF
TGTGCCAGCAGTCCGACTAGCGGGGGCACGCCCCAGTACTTC
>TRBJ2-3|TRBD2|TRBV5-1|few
CASSSHPAGDGTDTQYF
TGCGCCAGCAGCTCGCATCCAGCGGGGGACGGCACAGATACGCAGTATTTT
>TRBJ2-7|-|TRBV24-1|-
CATSDLRTDSYEQYF
TGTGCCACCAGTGATTTACGGACGGACTCCTACGAGCAGTACTTC
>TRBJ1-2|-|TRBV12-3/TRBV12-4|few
CASTPAGKLSNYGYTF
TGTGCCAGCACCCCCGCAGGGAAGTTGAGTAACTATGGCTACACCTTC
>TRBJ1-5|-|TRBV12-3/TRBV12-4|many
CASSLSSNQPQHF
TGTGCCAGCAGTTTAAGTAGCAATCAGCCCCAGCATTTT